Listed below are T cell receptor beta chains from one sample, sequenced in a study of T cell responses to AZD1222 COVID-19 vaccine. Assay used: immunoSEQ multiplex PCR; TCRdb lists only in-frame clones, some missing. The sample carries approximately 100,000 clones, around 87% recorded once. Here the sequenced sample was peripheral blood, taken 28 days after the second AZD1222 dose. Receptor source: an adult who received the AZD1222 COVID-19 vaccine. Each CDR3 is given with its conserved first and last residue. D genes are given only for firm matches. Only some rows state a clone size, as once, few, many or a class for expanded clones.

NA | TRBD2 | TRBJ2-1 | 15 | TRBV6-2/TRBV6-3 | CASSYSRLAANEQFF | TGTGCCAGCAGTTACTCGAGACTAGCGGCTAATGAGCAGTTCTTC
NA | TRBD2 | TRBJ2-7 | 17 | TRBV28 | CASSGSHGLAGGVEQYF | TGTGCCAGCAGCGGATCCCACGGTCTCGCGGGAGGTGTCGAGCAGTACTTC
NA | TRBD1 | TRBJ1-2 | 18 | TRBV12-5 | CASGLVKTRDRSNYGYTF | TGTGCTAGTGGTTTGGTAAAAACGAGGGACAGAAGTAACTATGGCTACACCTTC
NA | NA | TRBJ2-7 | 12 | TRBV7-9 | CASSDGGGEQYF | TGTGCCAGCAGCGACGGAGGAGGCGAGCAGTACTTC
NA | TRBD2 | TRBJ2-1 | 17 | TRBV9 | CASSVDGLAGVLSEQFF | TGTGCCAGCAGCGTAGACGGGCTAGCGGGGGTCCTGTCGGAGCAGTTCTTC
NA | TRBD2 | TRBJ2-3 | 16 | TRBV9 | CASSEGLAGGRDTQYF | TGTGCCAGCAGCGAAGGATTAGCGGGAGGGAGAGATACGCAGTATTTT
NA | NA | TRBJ1-5 | 14 | TRBV7-9 | CASSQQVSNQPQHF | TGTGCCAGCAGCCAACAGGTTAGCAATCAGCCCCAGCATTTT
NA | NA | TRBJ1-2 | 13 | TRBV7-9 | CASSSGGNYGYTF | TGTGCCAGCAGCTCAGGAGGGAACTATGGCTACACCTTC
NA | NA | TRBJ1-3 | 13 | TRBV6-1 | CASSDGGGNTIYF | TGTGCCAGCAGTGATGGAGGCGGAAACACCATATATTTT
NA | TRBD1 | TRBJ2-7 | 14 | TRBV5-4 | CASSLSGTGDEQYF | TGTGCCAGCAGCTTATCCGGGACAGGAGACGAGCAGTACTTC
NA | NA | TRBJ1-1 | 13 | TRBV6-2/TRBV6-3 | CASSLRVPTEAFF | TGTGCCAGCAGTCTGAGGGTTCCCACTGAAGCTTTCTTT
NA | NA | TRBJ2-4 | 15 | TRBV5-6 | CASSLQGAAKNIQYF | TGTGCCAGCAGCTTACAAGGGGCGGCCAAAAACATTCAGTACTTC
few | NA | TRBJ2-5 | 14 | TRBV5-1 | CASSSDWQRETQYF | TGCGCCAGCAGCTCGGACTGGCAGAGGGAGACCCAGTACTTC
NA | NA | TRBJ2-1 | 19 | TRBV4-3 | CASSQESPATGLGGNEQFF | TGCGCCAGCAGCCAAGAATCCCCCGCTACGGGGTTGGGGGGAAATGAGCAGTTCTTC
few | TRBD1 | TRBJ2-7 | 14 | TRBV27 | CASSLFTGVNEQYF | TGTGCCAGCAGTTTATTTACAGGGGTGAACGAGCAGTACTTC
NA | NA | TRBJ2-5 | 12 | TRBV12-3/TRBV12-4 | CASSWTSETQYF | TGTGCCAGCAGTTGGACATCAGAGACCCAGTACTTC
few | NA | TRBJ2-7 | 13 | TRBV19 | CASSRQRTYEQYF | TGTGCCAGTAGTAGGCAGCGGACCTACGAGCAGTACTTC
NA | NA | TRBJ1-2 | 14 | TRBV2 | CASSDRRTPYGYTF | TGTGCCAGCAGTGATCGGCGAACCCCCTATGGCTACACCTTC
NA | NA | TRBJ1-2 | 12 | TRBV30 | CAWSRGESGYTF | TGTGCCTGGAGTAGGGGCGAGTCCGGCTACACCTTC
NA | TRBD2 | TRBJ2-1 | 18 | TRBV7-6 | CASSLAVGGTSFGNEQFF | TGTGCCAGCAGCTTAGCGGTGGGGGGGACTAGCTTTGGCAATGAGCAGTTCTTC
NA | TRBD1 | TRBJ1-2 | 15 | TRBV24-1 | CATSDSKTGNYGYTF | TGTGCCACCAGTGATTCCAAGACAGGGAACTATGGCTACACCTTC
NA | TRBD1 | TRBJ1-5 | 14 | TRBV7-2 | CASSLTGGNQPQHF | TGTGCCAGCAGCCTTACAGGGGGGAATCAGCCCCAGCATTTT
NA | NA | TRBJ2-6 | 15 | TRBV5-4 | CASGGLGSGANVLTF | TGTGCCAGCGGCGGTTTAGGGTCTGGGGCCAACGTCCTGACTTTC
NA | NA | TRBJ1-1 | 14 | TRBV5-1 | CASSLGLMNTEAFF | TGCGCCAGCAGCTTAGGACTGATGAACACTGAAGCTTTCTTT
NA | NA | TRBJ2-2 | 12 | TRBV27 | CASSPNTGELFF | TGTGCCAGCAGTCCAAACACCGGGGAGCTGTTTTTT
once | NA | TRBJ2-1 | 12 | TRBV6-5 | CASSYRAGEQFF | TGTGCCAGCAGTTACCGGGCAGGAGAGCAGTTCTTC
few | TRBD1 | TRBJ2-7 | 15 | TRBV19 | CASSALRDRSYEQYF | TGTGCCAGTAGTGCCCTCCGGGACAGATCCTACGAGCAGTACTTC
NA | NA | TRBJ2-1 | 16 | TRBV4-3 | CASSQESQSWYNEQFF | TGCGCCAGCAGCCAAGAGTCCCAGTCCTGGTACAATGAGCAGTTCTTC
few | NA | TRBJ2-4 | 15 | TRBV19 | CASREDMGFENIQYF | TGTGCCAGTAGAGAGGATATGGGATTCGAAAACATTCAGTACTTC
NA | NA | TRBJ1-2 | 15 | TRBV9 | CASSVGGQGNYGYTF | TGTGCCAGCAGCGTAGGGGGACAAGGTAACTATGGCTACACCTTC
NA | TRBD1 | TRBJ1-5 | 15 | TRBV9 | CASSFGQAGGQPQHF | TGTGCCAGCAGCTTCGGACAGGCGGGTGGTCAGCCCCAGCATTTT
few | TRBD1 | TRBJ2-7 | 12 | TRBV19 | CASIGTAYEQYF | TGTGCCAGTATCGGGACAGCCTACGAGCAGTACTTC
NA | TRBD2 | TRBJ2-7 | 13 | TRBV12-3/TRBV12-4 | CASWTSGNYEQYF | TGTGCCAGCTGGACTAGCGGAAACTACGAGCAGTACTTC
NA | TRBD2 | TRBJ2-5 | 14 | TRBV30 | CAWAATSGGETQYF | TGTGCCTGGGCTGCGACTAGCGGGGGAGAGACCCAGTACTTC
NA | NA | TRBJ2-7 | 14 | TRBV27 | CASTLWLACYEQYF | TGTGCCAGCACCCTTTGGCTAGCGTGCTACGAGCAGTACTTC
NA | NA | TRBJ1-5 | 17 | TRBV4-3 | CASSQEVGGFGNQPQHF | TGCGCCAGCAGCCAAGAGGTTGGGGGTTTTGGCAATCAGCCCCAGCATTTT
NA | NA | TRBJ1-1 | 15 | TRBV19 | CASRGGWGMNTEAFF | TGTGCCAGTAGAGGTGGGTGGGGCATGAACACTGAAGCTTTCTTT
NA | NA | TRBJ1-2 | 16 | TRBV5-4 | CASSLLAGGVNYGYTF | TGTGCCAGCAGCTTACTAGCCGGGGGGGTAAACTATGGCTACACCTTC
NA | TRBD2 | TRBJ2-3 | 14 | TRBV12-5 | CASGLGTNTDTQYF | TGTGCTAGTGGTCTCGGGACTAACACAGATACGCAGTATTTT
NA | NA | TRBJ1-1 | 13 | TRBV25-1 | CASSEGWGTEAFF | TGTGCCAGCAGTGAAGGGTGGGGCACTGAAGCTTTCTTT
NA | TRBD2 | TRBJ2-1 | 17 | TRBV14 | CASSQDRTSGSLNEQFF | TGTGCCAGCAGCCAAGACAGGACTAGCGGGAGCCTGAATGAGCAGTTCTTC